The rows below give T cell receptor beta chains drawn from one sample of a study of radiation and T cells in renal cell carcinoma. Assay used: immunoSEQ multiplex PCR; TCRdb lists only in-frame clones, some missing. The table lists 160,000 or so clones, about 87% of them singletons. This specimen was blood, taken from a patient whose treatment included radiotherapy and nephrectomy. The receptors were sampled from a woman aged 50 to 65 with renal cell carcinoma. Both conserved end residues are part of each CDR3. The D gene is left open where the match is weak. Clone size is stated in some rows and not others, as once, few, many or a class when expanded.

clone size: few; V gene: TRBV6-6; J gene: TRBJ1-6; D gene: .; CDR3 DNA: TGTGCCAGCACCTTAGAGGGGGGACATAATTCACCCCTCCACTTT; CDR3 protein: CASTLEGGHNSPLHF
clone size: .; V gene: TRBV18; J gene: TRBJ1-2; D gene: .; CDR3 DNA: TGTGCCAGCTCCTTCCTTGACATTTATGGCTACACCTTC; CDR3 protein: CASSFLDIYGYTF
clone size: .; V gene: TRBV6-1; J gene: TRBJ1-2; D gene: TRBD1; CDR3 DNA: TGTGCCAGCAGTGATTCCAGGGGGCTGTTCGGCTACACCTTC; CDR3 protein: CASSDSRGLFGYTF
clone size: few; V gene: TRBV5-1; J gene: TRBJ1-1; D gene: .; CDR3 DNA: TGCGCCAGCAGCTTTCAGGGTGACACTGAAGCTTTCTTT; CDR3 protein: CASSFQGDTEAFF
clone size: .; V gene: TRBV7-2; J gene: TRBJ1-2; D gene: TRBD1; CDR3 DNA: TGTGCCAGCAGCCCAGAGGGACAGGGATATGGCTACACCTTC; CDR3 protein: CASSPEGQGYGYTF
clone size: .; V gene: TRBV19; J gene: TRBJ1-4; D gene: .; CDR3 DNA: TGTGCCAGTAGTATAGAAGAAAAACTGTTTTTT; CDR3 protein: CASSIEEKLFF
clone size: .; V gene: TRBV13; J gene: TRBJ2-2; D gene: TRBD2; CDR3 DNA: TGTGCCAGCAGCCCTACCGGACTAGCGGGGGCCCACACCGGGGAGCTGTTTTTT; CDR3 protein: CASSPTGLAGAHTGELFF
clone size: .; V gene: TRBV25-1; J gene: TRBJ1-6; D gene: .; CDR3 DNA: TGTGCCAGCAGTGTCCCAGGGCGAACCTCACCCCTCCACTTT; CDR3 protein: CASSVPGRTSPLHF
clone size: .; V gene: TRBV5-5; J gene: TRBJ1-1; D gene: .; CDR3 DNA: TGTGCCAGCATCCCTCTGGGGGATAAGGACACTGAAGCTTTCTTT; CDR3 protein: CASIPLGDKDTEAFF
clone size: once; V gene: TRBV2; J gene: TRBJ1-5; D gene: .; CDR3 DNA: TGTGCCAGCAGGGACAGTGGGGAGAGCAATCAGCCCCAGCATTTT; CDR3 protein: CASRDSGESNQPQHF
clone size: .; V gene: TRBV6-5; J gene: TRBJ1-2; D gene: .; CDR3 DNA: TGTGCCAGCACCCCCCGATCTAGCAGGGCTTATGGCTACACCTTC; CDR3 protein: CASTPRSSRAYGYTF
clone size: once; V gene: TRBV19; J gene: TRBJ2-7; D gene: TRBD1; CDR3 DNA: TGTGCCAGTAGTATGGCTTACAGGGGATTCTACGAGCAGTACTTC; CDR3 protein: CASSMAYRGFYEQYF
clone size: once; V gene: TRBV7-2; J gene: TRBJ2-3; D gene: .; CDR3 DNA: TGTGCCAGCAGCTTAGGTCCTTTGGCGGGAACTCCTAGCACAGATACGCAGTATTTT; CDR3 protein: CASSLGPLAGTPSTDTQYF
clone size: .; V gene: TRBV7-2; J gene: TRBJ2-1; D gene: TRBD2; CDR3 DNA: TGTGCCAGCAGCTGGCGGGGGGCCTCCTACAATGAGCAGTTCTTC; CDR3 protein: CASSWRGASYNEQFF
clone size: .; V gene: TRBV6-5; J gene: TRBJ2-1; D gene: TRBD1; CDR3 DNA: TGTGCCAGCAGGACAGGGGTAGGATCCTACAATGAGCAGTTCTTC; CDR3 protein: CASRTGVGSYNEQFF
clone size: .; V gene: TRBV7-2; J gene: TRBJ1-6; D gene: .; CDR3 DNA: TGTGCCAGCAGCTTAGTGGGGAATTCACCCCTCCACTTT; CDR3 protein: CASSLVGNSPLHF
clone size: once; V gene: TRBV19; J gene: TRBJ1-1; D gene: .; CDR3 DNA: TGTGCCAGTAGTATAGATGATCCCAGGGAAGGAAGAAACACTGAAGCTTTCTTT; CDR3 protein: CASSIDDPREGRNTEAFF
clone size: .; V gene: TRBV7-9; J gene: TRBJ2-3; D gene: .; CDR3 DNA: TGTGCCAGCAGCTTAGATGGCGGGGATGCAGATACGCAGTATTTT; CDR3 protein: CASSLDGGDADTQYF
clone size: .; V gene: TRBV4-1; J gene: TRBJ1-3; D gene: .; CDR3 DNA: TGCGCCAGCAGCGCCCGAGCCGGAAACACCATATATTTT; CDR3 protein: CASSARAGNTIYF
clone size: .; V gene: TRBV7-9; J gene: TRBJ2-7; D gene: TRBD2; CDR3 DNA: TGTGCCGCGGGGGAGGGGATCAACTCCTACGAGCAGTACTTC; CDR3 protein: CAAGEGINSYEQYF
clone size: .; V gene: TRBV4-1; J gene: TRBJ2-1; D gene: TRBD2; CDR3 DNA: TGCGCCAGCAGCCCAATTATGGTAGCGGGGGGGCCCTACAATGAGCAGTTCTTC; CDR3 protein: CASSPIMVAGGPYNEQFF
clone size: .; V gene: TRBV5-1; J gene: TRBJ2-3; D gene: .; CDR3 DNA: TGCGCCAGCAGTCCTCTTAGCGGCAGTGGGGAAGATACGCAGTATTTT; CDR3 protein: CASSPLSGSGEDTQYF
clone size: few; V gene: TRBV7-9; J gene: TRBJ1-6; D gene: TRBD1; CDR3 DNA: TGTGCCAGCAGCTCCCTCCGGGACAGGGGGAACTCACCCCTCCACTTT; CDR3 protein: CASSSLRDRGNSPLHF
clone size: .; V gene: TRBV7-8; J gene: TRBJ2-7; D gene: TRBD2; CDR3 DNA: TGTGCCACCCAGCAGGTAGCGGGGGGTACCTCCTACGAGCAGTACTTC; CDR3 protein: CATQQVAGGTSYEQYF
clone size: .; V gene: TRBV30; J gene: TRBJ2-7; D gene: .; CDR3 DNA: TGTGCCTGGAGTGTATCAGGCTACGAGCAGTACTTC; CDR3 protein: CAWSVSGYEQYF
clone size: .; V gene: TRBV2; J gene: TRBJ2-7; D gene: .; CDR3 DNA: TGTGCCAGCACGTTAGCGCAGTCCTACGAGCAGTACTTC; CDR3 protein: CASTLAQSYEQYF
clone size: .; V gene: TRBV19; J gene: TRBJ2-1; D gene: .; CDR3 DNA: TGTGCCAGTAATCGCGGGACCCCCGGGCCGGAGCAGTTCTTC; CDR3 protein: CASNRGTPGPEQFF
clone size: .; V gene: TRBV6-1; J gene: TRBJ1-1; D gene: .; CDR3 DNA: TGTGCCAGCAGTTTCCAAGGACGGAACACTGAAGCTTTCTTT; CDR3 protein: CASSFQGRNTEAFF
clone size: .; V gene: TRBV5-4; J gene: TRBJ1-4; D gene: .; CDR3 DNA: TGTGCCAGCAGCTTTTCCGGGGAACTTGAAAAACTGTTTTTT; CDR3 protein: CASSFSGELEKLFF
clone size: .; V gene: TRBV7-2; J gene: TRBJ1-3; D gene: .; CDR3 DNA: TGTGCCAGCAGCTCGGGGACAACTGGAAACACCATATATTTT; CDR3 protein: CASSSGTTGNTIYF
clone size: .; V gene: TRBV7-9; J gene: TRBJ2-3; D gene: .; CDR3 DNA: TGTGCCAGCAGCTACAGACCAGGACTCGCCGGGACAGATACGCAGTATTTT; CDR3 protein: CASSYRPGLAGTDTQYF
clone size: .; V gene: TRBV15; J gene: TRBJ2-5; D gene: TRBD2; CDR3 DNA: TGTGCCACCAGCAGAGATGGTTACTCGGGGGGGATCCAAGAGACCCAGTACTTC; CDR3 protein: CATSRDGYSGGIQETQYF
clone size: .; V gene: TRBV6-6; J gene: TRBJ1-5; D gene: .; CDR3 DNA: TGTGCCAGCAGTTCGAGGACTACCCAGCATTTT; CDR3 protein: CASSSRTTQHF
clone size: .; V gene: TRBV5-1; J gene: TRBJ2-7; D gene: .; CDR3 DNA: TGCGCCAGCAGCTTGGCGGGCCAGGGAGGCATTTACGAGCAGTACTTC; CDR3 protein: CASSLAGQGGIYEQYF
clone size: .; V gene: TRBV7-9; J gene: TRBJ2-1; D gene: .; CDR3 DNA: TGTGCCAGCAGCTCTCCGCGGGGTAGCTCCTACAATGAGCAGTTCTTC; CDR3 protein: CASSSPRGSSYNEQFF
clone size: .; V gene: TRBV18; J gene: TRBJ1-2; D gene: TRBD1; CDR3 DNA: TGTGCCAGCTCAACTCGGACAGGGATTACCTATGGCTACACCTTC; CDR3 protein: CASSTRTGITYGYTF
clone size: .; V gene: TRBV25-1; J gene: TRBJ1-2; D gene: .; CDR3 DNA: TGTGCCAGCAGTGAAGGGTCAGGGTGGGGGAAGAACACCTTC; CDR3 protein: CASSEGSGWGKNTF
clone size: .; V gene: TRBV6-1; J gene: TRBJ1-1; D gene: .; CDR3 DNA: TGTGCCAGCAGTGTTTATAACCTCGAAGCTTTCTTT; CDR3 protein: CASSVYNLEAFF
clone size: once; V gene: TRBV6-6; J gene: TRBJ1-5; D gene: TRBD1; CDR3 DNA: TGTGCCAGCAGTGACACAGGGGGCAATCAGCCCCAGCATTTT; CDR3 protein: CASSDTGGNQPQHF
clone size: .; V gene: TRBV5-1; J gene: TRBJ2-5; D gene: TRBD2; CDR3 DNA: TGCGCCAGCAGCCCACGGGGGGGCATGGAGGAGACCCAGTACTTC; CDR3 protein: CASSPRGGMEETQYF
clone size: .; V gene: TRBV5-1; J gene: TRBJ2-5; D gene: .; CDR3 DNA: TGCGCCAGCAGCCTCGGTGGGTCTCCCGGGCAAGAGACCCAGTACTTC; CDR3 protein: CASSLGGSPGQETQYF
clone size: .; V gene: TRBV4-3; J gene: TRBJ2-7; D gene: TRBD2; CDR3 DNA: TGCGCCAGCAGCCAAGAGGTGTATGTGGCTAGCGGGGGCCACGAGCAGTACTTC; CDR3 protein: CASSQEVYVASGGHEQYF
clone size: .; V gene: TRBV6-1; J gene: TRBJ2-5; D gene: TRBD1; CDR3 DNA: TGTGCCAGCAGAAGGACAGGGGGAGGCGAGACCCAGTACTTC; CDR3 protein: CASRRTGGGETQYF
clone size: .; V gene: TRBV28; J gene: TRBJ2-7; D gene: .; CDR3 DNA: TGTGCCAGCAGTTTTCAGGGTGTCTCCTACGAGCAGTACTTC; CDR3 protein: CASSFQGVSYEQYF
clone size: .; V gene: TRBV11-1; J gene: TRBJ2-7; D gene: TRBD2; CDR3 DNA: TGTGCCAGCAGCTGGGGACTAGCGGGCACCTACGAGCAGTACTTC; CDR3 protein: CASSWGLAGTYEQYF
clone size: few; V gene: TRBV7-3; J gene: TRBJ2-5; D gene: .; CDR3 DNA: TGTGCCAGCAGCTTAGACAGAAGGGCGGAGACCCAGTACTTC; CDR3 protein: CASSLDRRAETQYF
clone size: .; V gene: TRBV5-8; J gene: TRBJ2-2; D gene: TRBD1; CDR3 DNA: TGTGCCAGCAGTCGACAGGGGCGGAGCGGGGAGCTGTTTTTT; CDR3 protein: CASSRQGRSGELFF
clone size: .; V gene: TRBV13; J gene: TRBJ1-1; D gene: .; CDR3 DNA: TGTGCCAGCCATCGGGACGGTGACACTGAAGCTTTCTTT; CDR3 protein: CASHRDGDTEAFF
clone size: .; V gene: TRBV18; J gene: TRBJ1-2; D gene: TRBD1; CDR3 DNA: TGTGCCAGCTCCCGGGACAGGGCTTCCTATGGCTACACCTTC; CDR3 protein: CASSRDRASYGYTF
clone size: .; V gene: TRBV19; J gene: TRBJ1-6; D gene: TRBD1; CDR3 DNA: TGTGCCAGTAGTATTCTAGGACAGGGGAATTCACCCCTCCACTTT; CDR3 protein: CASSILGQGNSPLHF